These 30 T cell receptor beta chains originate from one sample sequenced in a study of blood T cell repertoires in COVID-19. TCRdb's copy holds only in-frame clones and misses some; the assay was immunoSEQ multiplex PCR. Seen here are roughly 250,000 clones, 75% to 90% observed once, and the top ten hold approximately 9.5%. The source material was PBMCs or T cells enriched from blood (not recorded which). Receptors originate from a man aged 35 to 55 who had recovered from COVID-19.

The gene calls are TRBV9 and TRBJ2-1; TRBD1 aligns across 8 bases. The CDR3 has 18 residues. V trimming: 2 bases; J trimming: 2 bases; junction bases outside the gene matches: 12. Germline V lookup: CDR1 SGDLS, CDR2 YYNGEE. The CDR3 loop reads CASSVHPRTGRTYNEQFF. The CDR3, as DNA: TGTGCCAGCAGCGTTCACCCCCGGACAGGGCGAACCTACAATGAGCAGTTCTTC.

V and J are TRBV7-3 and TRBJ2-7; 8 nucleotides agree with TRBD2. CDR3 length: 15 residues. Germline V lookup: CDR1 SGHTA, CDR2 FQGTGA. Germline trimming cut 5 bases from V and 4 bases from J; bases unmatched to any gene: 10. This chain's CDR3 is CASSIRGGAPYEQYF. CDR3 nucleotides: TGTGCCAGCAGCATCCGGGGGGGAGCCCCTTACGAGCAGTACTTC. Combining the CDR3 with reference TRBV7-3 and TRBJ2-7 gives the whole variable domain GAGVSQTPSNKVTEKGKYVELRCDPISGHTALYWYRQSLGQGPEFLIYFQGTGAADDSGLPNDRFFAVRPEGSVSTLKIQRTERGDSAVYLCASSIRGGAPYEQYFGPGTRLTVT.

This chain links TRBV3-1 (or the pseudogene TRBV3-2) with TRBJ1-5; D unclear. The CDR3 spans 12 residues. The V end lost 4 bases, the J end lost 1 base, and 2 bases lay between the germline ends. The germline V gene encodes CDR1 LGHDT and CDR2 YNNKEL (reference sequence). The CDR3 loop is CASSLSNQPQHF. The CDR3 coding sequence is TGTGCCAGCAGCCTAAGCAATCAGCCCCAGCATTTT.

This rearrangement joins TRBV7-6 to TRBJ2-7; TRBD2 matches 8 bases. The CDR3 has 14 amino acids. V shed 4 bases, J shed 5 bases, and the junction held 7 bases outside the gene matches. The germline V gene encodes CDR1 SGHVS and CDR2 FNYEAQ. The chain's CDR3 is CASSYGGERNEQYF. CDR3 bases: TGTGCCAGCAGCTACGGGGGGGAGCGAAACGAGCAGTACTTC.

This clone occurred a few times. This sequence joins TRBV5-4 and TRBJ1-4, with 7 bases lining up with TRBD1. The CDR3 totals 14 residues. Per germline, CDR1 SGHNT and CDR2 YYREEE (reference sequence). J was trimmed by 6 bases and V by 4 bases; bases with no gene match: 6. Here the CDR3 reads CASSPDRFYEKLFF. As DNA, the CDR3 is TGTGCCAGCAGCCCGGACAGGTTTTATGAAAAACTGTTTTTT. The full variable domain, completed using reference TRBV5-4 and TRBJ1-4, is ETGVTQSPTHLIKTRGQQVTLRCSSQSGHNTVSWYQQALGQGPQFIFQYYREEENGRGNFPPRFSGLQFPNYSSELNVNALELDDSALYLCASSPDRFYEKLFFGSGTQLSVL.

CDR3: CASSFGAVRDSETEAFF. DNA for the CDR3: TGTGCCAGCAGTTTTGGTGCTGTCCGGGACAGCGAAACTGAAGCTTTCTTT. The V call is TRBV27, the J call TRBJ1-1; TRBD1 aligns across 7 bases. The CDR3 contains 17 residues. V lost 3 bases, J lost 5 bases, and 15 bases stayed unmatched. Germline V gives CDR1 MNHEY, CDR2 SMNVEV (reference sequence).

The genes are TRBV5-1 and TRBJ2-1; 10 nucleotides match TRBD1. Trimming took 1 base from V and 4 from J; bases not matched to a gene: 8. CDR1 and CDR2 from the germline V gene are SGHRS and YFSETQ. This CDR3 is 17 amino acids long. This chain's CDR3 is CASSLSAGTGVYNEQFF. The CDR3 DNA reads TGCGCCAGCAGCTTGTCTGCTGGGACAGGGGTTTACAATGAGCAGTTCTTC.

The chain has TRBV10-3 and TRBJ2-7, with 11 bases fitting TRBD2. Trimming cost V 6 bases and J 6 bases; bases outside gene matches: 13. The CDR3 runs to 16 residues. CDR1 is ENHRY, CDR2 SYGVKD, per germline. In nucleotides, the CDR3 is TGTGCCATCAGCCTACTAGCGGGAGCGGGTCGAGGCGAGCAGTACTTC. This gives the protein CAISLLAGAGRGEQYF.

The CDR3 DNA reads as TGTGCCAGCAGTTCGACAGACGCTCAACTTTATCAGCCCCAGCATTTT. This sequence encodes CASSSTDAQLYQPQHF. V usage is TRBV28 and J usage is TRBJ1-5, with D possibly TRBD1 on 5 matching bases. Germline values: CDR1 MDHEN, CDR2 SYDVKM. This CDR3 spans 16 amino acids. Trimming stripped 4 bases from V and 5 bases from J, with 18 bases between.

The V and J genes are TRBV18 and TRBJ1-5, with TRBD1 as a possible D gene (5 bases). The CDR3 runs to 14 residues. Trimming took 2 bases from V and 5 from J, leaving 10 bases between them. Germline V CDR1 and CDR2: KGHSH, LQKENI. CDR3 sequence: CASSPAGEDQPQHF. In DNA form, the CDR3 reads TGTGCCAGCTCACCAGCGGGGGAAGATCAGCCCCAGCATTTT.

This CDR3 reads CASREGQGLKFSNQPQHF. CDR3 DNA sequence: TGTGCCAGCAGAGAGGGACAGGGCCTGAAATTTAGCAATCAGCCCCAGCATTTT. The V and J genes are TRBV5-5 and TRBJ1-5; 9 bases match TRBD1. Germline V gives CDR1 SGHKS, CDR2 YYEKEE (reference sequence). The CDR3 is made up of 18 amino acids. The junction had 12 bases not matched to a gene; V was cut back by 5 bases and J by 0 bases.

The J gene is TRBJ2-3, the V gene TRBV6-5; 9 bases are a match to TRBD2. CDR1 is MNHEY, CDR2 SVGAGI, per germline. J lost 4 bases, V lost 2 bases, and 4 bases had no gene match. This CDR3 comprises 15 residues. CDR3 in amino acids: CASSYLAGNSDTQYF. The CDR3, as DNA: TGTGCCAGCAGTTACCTAGCGGGAAATTCAGATACGCAGTATTTT.

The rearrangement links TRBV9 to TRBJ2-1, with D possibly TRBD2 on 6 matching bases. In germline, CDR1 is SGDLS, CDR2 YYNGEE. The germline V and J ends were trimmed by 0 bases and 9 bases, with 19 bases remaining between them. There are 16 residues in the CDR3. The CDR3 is CASSVVTSPSYGEQFF. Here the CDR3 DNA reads TGTGCCAGCAGCGTAGTTACTAGCCCTAGTTACGGTGAGCAGTTCTTC.

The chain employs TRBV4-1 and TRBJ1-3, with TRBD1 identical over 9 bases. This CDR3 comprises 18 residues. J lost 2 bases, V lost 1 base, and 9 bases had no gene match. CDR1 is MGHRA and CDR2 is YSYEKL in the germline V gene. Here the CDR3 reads CASSQAPAGQGPGNTIYF. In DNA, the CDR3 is TGCGCCAGCAGCCAAGCCCCTGCGGGACAGGGCCCTGGAAACACCATATATTTT.

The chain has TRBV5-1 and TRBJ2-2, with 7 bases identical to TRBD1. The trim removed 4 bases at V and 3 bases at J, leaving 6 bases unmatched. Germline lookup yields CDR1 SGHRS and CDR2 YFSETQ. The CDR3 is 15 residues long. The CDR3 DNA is TGCGCCAGCAGCGGGGGACAGCAATACACCGGGGAGCTGTTTTTT. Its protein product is CASSGGQQYTGELFF.

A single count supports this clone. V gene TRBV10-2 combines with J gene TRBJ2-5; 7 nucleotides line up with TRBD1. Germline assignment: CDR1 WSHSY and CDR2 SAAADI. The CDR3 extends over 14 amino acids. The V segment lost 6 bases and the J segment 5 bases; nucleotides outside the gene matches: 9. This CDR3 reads CASRTGLAAETQYF. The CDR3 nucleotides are TGCGCCAGCAGGACAGGGCTCGCGGCGGAGACCCAGTACTTC.

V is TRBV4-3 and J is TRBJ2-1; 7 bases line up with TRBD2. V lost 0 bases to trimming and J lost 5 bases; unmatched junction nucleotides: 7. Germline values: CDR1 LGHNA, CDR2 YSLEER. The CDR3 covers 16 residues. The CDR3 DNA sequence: TGCGCCAGCAGCCAAGATCACGAACTAGCGAACAATGAGCAGTTCTTC. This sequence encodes CASSQDHELANNEQFF.

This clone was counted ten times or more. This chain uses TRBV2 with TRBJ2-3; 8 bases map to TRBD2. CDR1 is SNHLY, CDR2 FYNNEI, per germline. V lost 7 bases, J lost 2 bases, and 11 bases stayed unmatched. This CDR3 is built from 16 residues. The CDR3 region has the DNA TGTGCCAGCATGCGTTTGGACGGGGGGGTCACAGATACGCAGTATTTT. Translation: CASMRLDGGVTDTQYF.

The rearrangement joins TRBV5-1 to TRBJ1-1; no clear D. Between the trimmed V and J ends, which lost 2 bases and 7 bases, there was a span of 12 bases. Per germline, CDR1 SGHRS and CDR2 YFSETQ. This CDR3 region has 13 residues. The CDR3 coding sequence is TGCGCCAGCAGCTTTGCGGCGACCCATGAAGCTTTCTTT. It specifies CASSFAATHEAFF. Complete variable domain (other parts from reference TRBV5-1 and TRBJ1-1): KAGVTQTPRYLIKTRGQQVTLSCSPISGHRSVSWYQQTPGQGLQFLFEYFSETQRNKGNFPGRFSGRQFSNSRSEMNVSTLELGDSALYLCASSFAATHEAFFGQGTRLTVV.

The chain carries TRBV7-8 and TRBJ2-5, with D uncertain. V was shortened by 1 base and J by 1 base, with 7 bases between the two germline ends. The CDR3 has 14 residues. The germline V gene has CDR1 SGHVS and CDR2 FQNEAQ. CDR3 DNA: TGTGCCAGCAGCTTAGTGGAGACCCAAGAGACCCAGTACTTC. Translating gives CASSLVETQETQYF.

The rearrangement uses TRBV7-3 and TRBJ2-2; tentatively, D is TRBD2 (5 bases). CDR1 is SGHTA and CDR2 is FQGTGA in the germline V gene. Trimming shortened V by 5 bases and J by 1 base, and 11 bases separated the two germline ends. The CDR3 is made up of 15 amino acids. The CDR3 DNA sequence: TGTGCCAGCAGCCAGAGGGTAGGGAACACCGGGGAGCTGTTTTTT. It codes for CASSQRVGNTGELFF.

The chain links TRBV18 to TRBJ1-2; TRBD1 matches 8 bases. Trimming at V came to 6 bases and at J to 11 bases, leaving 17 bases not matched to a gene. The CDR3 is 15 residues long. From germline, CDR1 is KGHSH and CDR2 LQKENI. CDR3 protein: CASSLGTGLLRGYTF. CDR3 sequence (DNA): TGTGCCAGCTCCCTCGGGACAGGACTACTAAGGGGGTACACCTTC.

CDR3 sequence reads: CASINGQRESEFYGYTF. In nucleotides, the CDR3 is TGTGCCAGTATAAACGGGCAACGGGAGAGCGAATTCTATGGCTACACCTTC. The rearrangement links TRBV19 to TRBJ1-2; D is undetermined. Germline-derived CDR1 and CDR2 are LNHDA and SQIVND (reference sequence). V was shortened by 7 bases and J by 4 bases, with 25 bases between the two germline ends. This CDR3 region has 17 residues.

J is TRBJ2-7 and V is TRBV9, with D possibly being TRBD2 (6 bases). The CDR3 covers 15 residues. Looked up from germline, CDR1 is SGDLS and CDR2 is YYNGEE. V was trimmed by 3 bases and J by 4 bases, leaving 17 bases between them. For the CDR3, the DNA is TGTGCCAGCAGCGCCCGGCGCGACGGGGGATACGAGCAGTACTTC. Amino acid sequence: CASSARRDGGYEQYF.

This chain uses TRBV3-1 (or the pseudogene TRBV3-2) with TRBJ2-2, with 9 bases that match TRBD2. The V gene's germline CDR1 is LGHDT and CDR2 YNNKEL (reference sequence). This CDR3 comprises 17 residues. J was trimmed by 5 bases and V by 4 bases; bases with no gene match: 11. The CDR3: CASSLWGGTSKTGELFF. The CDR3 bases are TGTGCCAGCAGCCTTTGGGGTGGGACTAGCAAGACCGGGGAGCTGTTTTTT.

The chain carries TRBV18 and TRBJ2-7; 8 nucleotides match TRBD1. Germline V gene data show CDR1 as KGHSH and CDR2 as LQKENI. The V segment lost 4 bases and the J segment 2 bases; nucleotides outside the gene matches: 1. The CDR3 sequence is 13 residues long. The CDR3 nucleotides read TGTGCCAGCTCACAACAGGGGGCCTACGAGCAGTACTTC. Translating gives CASSQQGAYEQYF.

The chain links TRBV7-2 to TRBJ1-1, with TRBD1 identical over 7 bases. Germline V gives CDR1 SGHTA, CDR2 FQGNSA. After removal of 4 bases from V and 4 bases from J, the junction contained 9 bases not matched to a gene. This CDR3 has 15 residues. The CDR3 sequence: CASSSKQGIVTEAFF. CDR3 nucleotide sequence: TGTGCCAGCAGCTCGAAACAGGGGATAGTCACTGAAGCTTTCTTT.

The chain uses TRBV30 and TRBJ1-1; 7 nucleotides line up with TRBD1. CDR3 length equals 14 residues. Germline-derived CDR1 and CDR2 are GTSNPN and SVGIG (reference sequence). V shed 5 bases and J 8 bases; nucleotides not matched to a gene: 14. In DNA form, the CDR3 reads TGTGCCTGGGGTGAGGGACAGCCCATTCCCGAAGCTTTCTTT. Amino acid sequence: CAWGEGQPIPEAFF.

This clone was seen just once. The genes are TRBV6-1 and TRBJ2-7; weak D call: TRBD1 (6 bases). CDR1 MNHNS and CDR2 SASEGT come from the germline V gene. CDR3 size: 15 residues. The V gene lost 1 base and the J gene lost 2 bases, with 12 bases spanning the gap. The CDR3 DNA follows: TGTGCCAGCAGTGAAGGGGGGCTAGCACCCTACGAGCAGTACTTC. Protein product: CASSEGGLAPYEQYF.

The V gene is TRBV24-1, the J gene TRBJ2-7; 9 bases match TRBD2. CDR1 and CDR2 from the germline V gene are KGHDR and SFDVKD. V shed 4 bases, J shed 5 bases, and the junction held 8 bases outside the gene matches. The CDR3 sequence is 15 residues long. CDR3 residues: CATSDTAGGADEQYF. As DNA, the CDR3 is TGTGCCACCAGTGACACCGCGGGGGGGGCGGACGAGCAGTACTTC.